This T cell receptor beta chain originates from a study of blood T cell repertoires in COVID-19. Study in general: The analysed material was cDNA or gDNA that came from T cells, B-cell-depleted T cells, or PBMCs.

This CDR3 spans 13 amino acids. Germline V gene lookup returns CDR1 LGHNA and CDR2 YSLEER. Trimming took 3 bases from V and 1 from J, leaving 6 bases between them. Recovered participants had two consecutive negative NP/OP PCR tests, healthcare professional clearance, or symptom resolution. The table came from immunoSEQ multiplex PCR; TCRdb's copy has only in-frame clones and leaves some out. The sample comprises around 390,000 clones, around 87% of which are singletons, and approximately 9.3% rests with the top ten. Source material: PBMCs or T cells enriched from blood (not recorded which). The chain couples TRBV4-3 to TRBJ1-1; tentatively, D is TRBD1 (6 bases). The clonotype comes from a woman between 45 and 60 years old who had recovered from COVID-19. CDR3 region: CASSQGANTEAFF. The CDR3 DNA sequence: TGCGCCAGCAGCCAGGGGGCGAACACTGAAGCTTTCTTT.